This T cell receptor (beta chain) stems from a study of blood T cell repertoires in COVID-19. Overall study context: Spain, Italy and the United States supplied samples that represented acute and convalescent COVID-19. PBMCs, B-cell-depleted T cells, or T cells provided the cDNA or gDNA that made up the material.

As originally analysed: Using reference gene primer amplification, nucleated cell counts were estimated. Sequencing was performed with immunoSEQ multiplex PCR; in TCRdb, only in-frame clones are kept and a portion is missing. That table supplies the V and J calls and clone size; D and trimming were determined from the DNA. The sample shows 650,000 to 800,000 clones, around 89% of them seen only once. The CDR3 is 17 residues long. The source is a woman aged 18-29 years with acute or convalescent COVID-19. The sample comprised peripheral blood. The chain is built from TRBV21-1 and TRBJ1-2; the DNA was not compared with TRBD1, the D call given in the table. TRBV21-1 is given as a pseudogene. CDR3 in DNA: TGTGCCAGCAGCAAAAGGCCAGGGGGCCAGGAAGACTATGGCTACACCTTC. The encoded protein is CASSKRPGGQEDYGYTF.